Below are 14 T cell receptor beta chains sequenced from a single sample in a study of T cells in Graves' hyperthyroidism and ophthalmopathy (dated by TCRdb to about 2019). Library preparation used multiplex PCR. These reads were obtained on an Illumina HiSeq 2000. Amplification of TCR beta CDR3 regions was carried out from RNA transcripts. The TCR CDR3 was subjected to a first round of RT-PCR using the HTBI primer set and the Qiagen OneStep RT-PCR kit. TCRdb redid the processing of the public reads, applying fastp at Q25 and MiXCR, and retained in-frame beta chains. Under each unique CDR3 protein, matching rows form one entry showing the most common genes and DNA. This sample has 200,000 to 300,000 distinct CDR3 sequences in its table, and around 26% of those were observed once. The top ten clonotypes cover 35% to 40% of the sample. Material for sequencing was blood. Receptor source: a woman aged 40 to 49 with Graves' ophthalmopathy.

The sample holds many counts of this clonotype. This chain links TRBV28 with TRBJ2-2; 9 nucleotides agree with TRBD2. V gave up 6 bases and J gave up 5 bases; unmatched junction bases: 10. This CDR3 spans 16 amino acids. In germline, CDR1 is MDHEN, CDR2 SYDVKM. The CDR3 DNA sequence: TGTGCCAGCAGAATAGGGGGGCTAGCGGGAACCGGGGAGCTGTTTTTT. This sequence encodes CASRIGGLAGTGELFF.

V gene TRBV12-3 or TRBV12-4 combines with J gene TRBJ2-7, with no clear D. This CDR3 contains 13 residues. V was pared by 4 bases and J by 6 bases, with 13 bases between. This CDR3 is CASSSRAPAEQYF. DNA for the CDR3: TGTGCCAGCAGTTCACGCGCCCCGGCCGAGCAGTACTTC.

This clonotype was picked up many times. The chain combines TRBV28 with TRBJ2-7; D uncertain. CDR3 size: 15 residues. V was pared by 3 bases and J by 1 base, with 13 bases between. Germline V gene sequence: CDR1 MDHEN, CDR2 SYDVKM. The CDR3, as DNA: TGTGCCAGCAGTTTGGTAGAGGAAGGATCCTACGAGCAGTACTTC. Residues: CASSLVEEGSYEQYF.

The gene calls are TRBV28 and TRBJ1-1, with 7 bases aligning to TRBD1. The V and J ends lost 6 bases and 1 base, in that order; junction bases with no gene match: 8. CDR3 length equals 15 residues. Per germline, CDR1 MDHEN and CDR2 SYDVKM. The chain's CDR3 is CASSRAGTANTEAFF. In DNA, the CDR3 is TGTGCCAGCAGCCGCGCCGGGACAGCGAACACTGAAGCTTTCTTT.

The sample holds many counts of this clonotype. This rearrangement joins TRBV4-1 to TRBJ1-1, with D tentatively TRBD1 (6 bases). The CDR3 is 16 residues long. Trimming removed 2 bases from V and 0 bases from J, with 13 bases in between. In germline, CDR1 is MGHRA, CDR2 YSYEKL. The CDR3 coding sequence is TGCGCCAGCAGCCAACTTAGACAGGAGATGAACACTGAAGCTTTCTTT. This encodes CASSQLRQEMNTEAFF.

This clonotype showed up many times. The V call is TRBV6-1, the J call TRBJ2-2; 9 bases map to TRBD2. From germline, CDR1 is MNHNS and CDR2 SASEGT. J gave up 2 bases and V 7 bases, and 11 bases lay outside the gene matches. This CDR3 contains 17 residues. The CDR3 DNA reads TGTGCCAGCAAAAAAACTAGCGGGCGGTCTAACACCGGGGAGCTGTTTTTT. It is translated as CASKKTSGRSNTGELFF.

This clonotype was observed at least ten times. V is TRBV27 and J is TRBJ2-7; 8 nucleotides line up with TRBD2. The V and J ends lost 5 bases and 2 bases, in that order; junction bases with no gene match: 8. The CDR3 extends over 15 amino acids. In germline, CDR1 is MNHEY, CDR2 SMNVEV (reference sequence). CDR3 nucleotides: TGTGCCAGCAGTCCCGAACTAGCGGCCCCCTACGAGCAGTACTTC. It encodes CASSPELAAPYEQYF.

The V call is TRBV6-1, the J call TRBJ2-7; D call uncertain. This CDR3 is built from 13 residues. Germline CDR1 and CDR2: MNHNS and SASEGT. V was shortened by 6 bases and J by 8 bases, with 17 bases between the two germline ends. CDR3 bases: TGTGCCAGCAGCGTAAGTTCTCGCACCAAGCAGTACTTC. It codes for CASSVSSRTKQYF.

This clonotype was counted at least ten times. CDR3 sequence reads: CASSWYGQGAGGTEAFF. CDR3 DNA: TGTGCCAGCAGTTGGTACGGACAGGGGGCGGGTGGAACTGAAGCTTTCTTT. V and J are TRBV28 and TRBJ1-1; 11 bases line up with TRBD1. V trimming: 4 bases; J trimming: 5 bases; junction bases outside the gene matches: 12. CDR1 and CDR2 (germline): MDHEN, SYDVKM. The CDR3 runs 17 residues.

The rearrangement joins TRBV30 to TRBJ2-7, with D perhaps matching TRBD1 or TRBD2 (5 bases each). V was trimmed by 4 bases and J by 1 base, leaving 17 bases between them. Germline V gene sequence: CDR1 GTSNPN, CDR2 SVGIG (reference sequence). CDR3 size: 15 residues. Here the CDR3 reads CAWTPRDRTSYEQYF. CDR3 coding DNA: TGTGCCTGGACCCCTCGGGACCGAACGTCCTACGAGCAGTACTTC.

This clonotype was recorded at least ten times. This chain uses TRBV13 with TRBJ1-1, with D maybe TRBD1 (6 bases). In germline, CDR1 is PRHDT, CDR2 FYEKMQ (reference sequence). V was pared by 0 bases and J by 7 bases, with 15 bases between. The CDR3 is 15 amino acids. The CDR3 loop reads CASSLGGQQIVEAFF. The CDR3 DNA is TGTGCCAGCAGCTTAGGCGGACAGCAAATAGTTGAAGCTTTCTTT.

This clonotype showed up many times. V is TRBV6-5 and J is TRBJ1-6, with TRBD1 matching 12 bases. This CDR3 is built from 19 residues. V gave up 0 bases and J gave up 9 bases; unmatched junction bases: 12. Germline V gene lookup returns CDR1 MNHEY and CDR2 SVGAGI. CDR3: CASSYSSLGTGGRSSPLHF. The CDR3 DNA is TGTGCCAGCAGTTACTCTTCTCTAGGGACAGGGGGCAGGAGTTCACCCCTCCACTTT.

This clonotype was seen many times. The chain uses TRBV6-1 and TRBJ2-7, with a tentative D call TRBD1 (6 bases). V lost 6 bases and J lost 3, with 15 bases in between. The CDR3 has 14 amino acids. CDR1 and CDR2 (germline): MNHNS, SASEGT. The CDR3 loop reads CASSAGTRVYEQYF. DNA for the CDR3: TGTGCCAGCAGCGCCGGGACACGCGTCTACGAGCAGTACTTC.

The chain uses TRBV3-1 and TRBJ2-7; possible D gene TRBD2, 6 bases. The V gene's germline CDR1 is LGHDT and CDR2 YNNKEL (reference sequence). V was shortened by 4 bases and J by 9 bases, with 16 bases between the two germline ends. This CDR3 comprises 13 residues. Written as DNA, the CDR3 is TGTGCCAGCAGCCCCCGGGAGACTACGGGGCAGTACTTC. Amino acids: CASSPRETTGQYF.